Described below is a single T cell receptor (beta chain) sequence and its context. The sample is drawn from a study of blood T cell repertoires in COVID-19. Study context: Acute and convalescent COVID-19 specimens originated in the United States, Italy and Spain. T cells, B-cell-depleted T cells, or PBMCs supplied cDNA or gDNA.

Original methodology: Amplifying reference gene primers gave estimates of nucleated cell counts. Some clones are missing from TCRdb's copy, which holds only in-frame ones; the method was immunoSEQ multiplex PCR. That table gives V, J and clone size, and the DNA gave D and trimming. The sample has hundreds of thousands of clones; roughly 80% are singletons. This CDR3 comprises 15 residues. V was pared by 5 bases and J by 2 bases, with 9 bases of the junction left unmatched. Germline V gene lookup returns CDR1 SGHAT and CDR2 FQDESV (reference sequence). Sequencing used peripheral blood. The TCR originated in an elderly woman with active or convalescent COVID-19. The chain has TRBV11-1 and TRBJ2-7; 7 bases map to TRBD2. In nucleotides, the CDR3 is TGTGCCAGCAGCCAGACGCCAGGGACTACCTACGAGCAGTACTTC. Encoded protein: CASSQTPGTTYEQYF.